The entry below gives a single T cell receptor (beta chain) sequence along with its context. The data were taken from a study of blood T cell repertoires in COVID-19. Per germline, CDR1 SGHNT and CDR2 YYREEE (reference sequence). The CDR3 is made up of 15 amino acids. Trimming shortened V by 6 bases and J by 6 bases, and 21 bases separated the two germline ends. The table came from immunoSEQ multiplex PCR; TCRdb's copy has only in-frame clones and leaves some out. The profile shows approximately 280,000 clones, roughly 90% of them singletons. Sequences were obtained from peripheral blood. The V call is TRBV5-4, the J call TRBJ1-1; possibly TRBD1 for D (6 bases). The TCR sequence derives from a man aged 35-49 years with acute or convalescent COVID-19. CDR3 amino acids: CASTRRGGGGPEAFF. CDR3 DNA: TGTGCCAGCACCCGCCGTGGGGGCGGGGGGCCTGAAGCTTTCTTT.